This T cell receptor beta chain emerged from a study of cytomegalovirus exposure and HLA in healthy donors. General study results and limits: There were a few CMV-associated chains whose specificity for CMV antigens was confirmed in vitro. A later analysis found first-cohort TCR clusters tended to co-occur in the 110 or so validation repertoires. Associated with cytomegalovirus, according to the listing, were 150 to 200 TCR beta chains.

Repertoires were generated with immunoSEQ multiplex PCR, while TCRdb's copy carries only in-frame clones and drops some. The profile shows roughly 170,000 clones, around 81% of them singletons. This CDR3 spans 13 amino acids. V was trimmed by 11 bases and J by 2 bases, leaving 12 bases between them. Germline loops: CDR1 LNHDA, CDR2 SQIVND (reference sequence). Concerning this clone itself: Its antigen remains unknown.

The donors were in the approximately 120-subject validation cohort; that cohort was separate from the roughly 730-subject first cohort. The rearrangement joins TRBV19 to TRBJ2-2; D perhaps matches TRBD1 (5 bases). Sequencing was carried out using PBMCs. This TCR derives from a woman under 30 in good health and CMV-seropositive. The CDR3 coding sequence is TGTGCCCTCAGGCAGGGTAACACCGGGGAGCTGTTTTTT. Translating gives CALRQGNTGELFF.